The 30 T cell receptor beta chains listed next were all sequenced from one sample in a study of blood T cells in healthy people across ages. Through a sample-barcoded 5' primer and a J-beta primer mix, a second PCR was run for about 6 to 11 cycles. A single record per CDR3 protein comes from TCRdb applying MiXCR to the 5' RACE reads. Among approximately 1,000,000 distinct CDR3 sequences listed, less than 50% were seen once. The sample taken for sequencing was blood. Receptors originate from a woman aged 60 to 75 in good health.

J is TRBJ2-5 and V is TRBV29-1; D possibly uses TRBD1 or TRBD2 (5 bases each). The CDR3 totals 13 residues. The V gene lost 3 bases and the J gene lost 5 bases, with 13 bases spanning the gap. Germline CDR1 SQVTM, CDR2 ANQGSEA. DNA for the CDR3: TGCAGCGTTGAGGGGGACGGCGGGGAGACCCAGTACTTC. Its translation is CSVEGDGGETQYF.

The chain recombines TRBV14 with TRBJ2-7; possibly TRBD1 for D (6 bases). V was trimmed by 1 base and J by 3 bases, leaving 10 bases between them. Germline V lookup: CDR1 SGHDN, CDR2 FVKESK. This CDR3 is 14 amino acids long. The CDR3 is CASSQGRGNYEQYF. CDR3 DNA sequence: TGTGCCAGCAGCCAAGGCAGGGGTAACTACGAGCAGTACTTC. The whole variable domain, filled in from reference TRBV14 and TRBJ2-7, reads EAGVTQFPSHSVIEKGQTVTLRCDPISGHDNLYWYRRVMGKEIKFLLHFVKESKQDESGMPNNRFLAERTGGTYSTLKVQPAELEDSGVYFCASSQGRGNYEQYFGPGTRLTVT.

Of note for this clonotype: A much bigger clone sits one base away, suggesting this may be a read error. This rearrangement joins TRBV10-3 to TRBJ2-7; D is perhaps TRBD1 (6 bases). The CDR3 has 11 residues. The V and J ends lost 11 bases and 5 bases respectively, with 13 bases between them. Per the germline V gene, CDR1 is ENHRY and CDR2 is SYGVKD. CDR3 DNA sequence: TGTGCCGCTGAGACAGGTCACGAGCAGTACTTC. Its translation: CAAETGHEQYF.

The chain is built from TRBV7-9 and TRBJ2-3, with TRBD2 identical over 8 bases. Looked up from germline, CDR1 is SEHNR and CDR2 is FQNEAQ (reference sequence). The CDR3 length is 16 residues. The junction had 8 bases not matched to a gene; V was cut back by 4 bases and J by 2 bases. CDR3 in DNA: TGTGCCAGCAGCTCCTCGACTAGCGCCTCCACAGATACGCAGTATTTT. Its translation is CASSSSTSASTDTQYF.

This clonotype showed up just a few times. V gene TRBV10-2 combines with J gene TRBJ2-7, with D possibly matching TRBD2 (5 bases). CDR3 length: 14 residues. Per germline, CDR1 WSHSY and CDR2 SAAADI. V was pared by 1 base and J by 2 bases, with 9 bases between. DNA for the CDR3: TGCGCCAGCAGTGAGTACGGGGTAACCTACGAGCAGTACTTC. Residues: CASSEYGVTYEQYF.

V usage is TRBV2 and J usage is TRBJ2-5; D may be TRBD1 or TRBD2 (5 bases each). V lost 4 bases, J lost 6 bases, and 12 bases lay in between. Germline loops: CDR1 SNHLY, CDR2 FYNNEI. The CDR3 has 13 residues. CDR3 loop: CASSGVGTKTQYF. The CDR3 nucleotides read TGTGCCAGCAGTGGGGTTGGGACGAAGACCCAGTACTTC.

The chain joins TRBV9 to TRBJ2-1; TRBD2 agrees at 8 bases. Losses at the gene ends were 4 bases for V and 3 bases for J; bases not matched to a gene: 9. Germline CDR1 and CDR2: SGDLS and YYNGEE. The CDR3 length is 16 residues. Here the CDR3 reads CASSKRTSPIYNEQFF. The CDR3 bases are TGTGCCAGCAGCAAACGGACTAGCCCCATCTACAATGAGCAGTTCTTC.

This clonotype was detected only a few times. This rearrangement joins TRBV6-6 to TRBJ1-1, with D perhaps TRBD1 (5 bases). CDR1 MNHNY and CDR2 SVGAGI come from the germline V gene (reference sequence). Trimming shortened V by 5 bases and J by 3 bases, and 13 bases separated the two germline ends. The CDR3 loop spans 14 amino acids. This CDR3 reads CASSDRDYYTEAFF. The CDR3 DNA sequence: TGTGCCAGCAGTGACCGGGACTACTACACTGAAGCTTTCTTT.

This clonotype was picked up a small number of times. This chain joins TRBV9 and TRBJ2-4, with 12 bases identical to TRBD2. The J call may be in error: the DNA end matches TRBJ2-7 better. The CDR3 is 15 amino acids. In germline, CDR1 is SGDLS, CDR2 YYNGEE. CDR3 bases: TGTGCCAGCAGCGCGACTAGCGGGAGTTTCTACGAGCAGTACTTC. Its protein product is CASSATSGSFYEQYF.

This clonotype was counted at least ten times. J is TRBJ2-7 and V is TRBV29-1; maybe TRBD1 (5 bases). This CDR3 contains 12 residues. Germline V lookup: CDR1 SQVTM, CDR2 ANQGSEA. Between the trimmed V and J ends, which lost 4 bases and 2 bases, there was a span of 9 bases. CDR3 sequence reads: CSVADSTYEQYF. The CDR3 DNA reads as TGCAGCGTTGCTGACAGCACCTACGAGCAGTACTTC.

The CDR3 DNA is TGCGCCAGCAGCCAGGGGAAGGAGGGAGGGCCACGTTCCTACGAGCAGTACTTC. Residues: CASSQGKEGGPRSYEQYF. This chain uses TRBV4-1 with TRBJ2-7, with TRBD2 matching over 7 bases. The germline V gene encodes CDR1 MGHRA and CDR2 YSYEKL. The CDR3 is 18 amino acids. V dropped 3 bases and J dropped 1; count of bases not matched to a gene: 15.

This chain connects TRBV12-3 or TRBV12-4 to TRBJ2-7; the match to TRBD2 covers 14 bases. The CDR3 spans 18 residues. V trimming: 4 bases; J trimming: 1 base; junction bases outside the gene matches: 9. CDR3 loop: CASSSRVGTSGSSYEQYF. The CDR3 nucleotides are TGTGCCAGCAGTTCGCGGGTGGGGACTAGCGGGAGTTCCTACGAGCAGTACTTC.

The CDR3 coding sequence is TGTGCCAGCAGCCAAAAAGGGCCGGGCACAGATACGCAGTATTTT. It is translated as CASSQKGPGTDTQYF. The chain joins TRBV14 to TRBJ2-3; D call uncertain. Germline V gene sequence: CDR1 SGHDN, CDR2 FVKESK. The V end lost 2 bases, the J end lost 1 base, and 10 bases lay between the germline ends. The CDR3 covers 15 residues.

This clonotype was observed at least ten times. The chain couples TRBV7-2 to TRBJ2-7; perhaps TRBD1 as D (5 bases). The germline CDR1 and CDR2 sequences are SGHTA and FQGNSA. CDR3 size: 15 residues. V was trimmed by 3 bases and J by 4 bases, leaving 16 bases between them. CDR3 protein: CASSFAAGLRYEQYF. Written as DNA, the CDR3 is TGTGCCAGCAGCTTTGCGGCAGGGCTACGGTACGAGCAGTACTTC.

This clonotype was seen a handful of times. The chain employs TRBV4-1 and TRBJ2-3, with D unresolved. Germline lookup yields CDR1 MGHRA and CDR2 YSYEKL. V was pared by 6 bases and J by 0 bases, with 10 bases between. This CDR3 comprises 14 residues. CDR3 sequence (DNA): TGCGCCAGCAGAGAGCAGTCTAGCACAGATACGCAGTATTTT. This encodes CASREQSSTDTQYF.

The V and J genes are TRBV6-6 and TRBJ1-2; maybe TRBD1 (6 bases). The CDR3 sequence is 12 residues long. CDR1 and CDR2 from the germline V gene are MNHNY and SVGAGI (reference sequence). With 6 bases removed from V and 8 bases from J, the gap between germline ends came to 13 bases. CDR3 coding DNA: TGTGCCAGCAGCCCGGACAGCCGGGGCTACACCTTC. It encodes CASSPDSRGYTF.

The V gene is TRBV7-2, the J gene TRBJ2-2; D possibly uses TRBD1 or TRBD2 (5 bases each). Germline V gene sequence: CDR1 SGHTA, CDR2 FQGNSA. There are 15 residues in the CDR3. V lost 5 bases, J lost 1 base, and 11 bases lay in between. The chain's CDR3 is CASSPRGGNTGELFF. The CDR3 DNA follows: TGTGCCAGCAGCCCGAGGGGCGGGAACACCGGGGAGCTGTTTTTT.

This clonotype appeared many times. This sequence joins TRBV29-1 and TRBJ2-5; TRBD1 agrees at 10 bases. Germline V gene data show CDR1 as SQVTM and CDR2 as ANQGSEA. The junction had 6 bases not matched to a gene; V was cut back by 5 bases and J by 0 bases. The CDR3 is made up of 15 amino acids. In nucleotides, the CDR3 is TGCAGCGTTACACCGGGACAGGGGAACCAAGAGACCCAGTACTTC. Translation gives CSVTPGQGNQETQYF.

This clonotype appeared a single time. The rearrangement links TRBV9 to TRBJ2-7; D remains unclear. The germline CDR1 and CDR2 sequences are SGDLS and YYNGEE. The germline V and J ends were trimmed by 0 bases and 6 bases, with 10 bases remaining between them. The CDR3 sequence is 13 residues long. The CDR3 reads CASSVAVVGEQYF. The CDR3 DNA is TGTGCCAGCAGCGTAGCTGTGGTTGGCGAGCAGTACTTC.

The V and J genes are TRBV9 and TRBJ1-2; D perhaps matches TRBD1 (5 bases). CDR1 and CDR2 (germline): SGDLS, YYNGEE. Trimming took 6 bases from V and 2 from J, leaving 11 bases between them. The CDR3 loop spans 13 amino acids. In DNA, the CDR3 is TGTGCCAGCAAAGCCGCAGGGAACTATGGCTACACCTTC. The encoded protein is CASKAAGNYGYTF.

The rearrangement joins TRBV6-1 to TRBJ2-7; D gene ambiguous. The germline gives CDR1 MNHNS, CDR2 SASEGT. The CDR3 extends over 14 amino acids. V was pared by 3 bases and J by 3 bases, with 12 bases between. The CDR3 DNA follows: TGTGCCAGCAGTGATATAGGCGGCGGCTACGAGCAGTACTTC. Translating gives CASSDIGGGYEQYF.

Comment on this clonotype: One end of the junction fails to match germline, which may point to a read error. The chain links TRBV29-1 to TRBJ2-3; 8 bases match TRBD1. The CDR3 is made up of 13 amino acids. Germline V gene data show CDR1 as SQVTM and CDR2 as ANQGSEA. For the CDR3, the DNA is TGCGGCGTTAGGGCAGGGGGCGTGGATACGCAGTATTTT. Translation gives CGVRAGGVDTQYF.

The chain carries TRBV5-1 and TRBJ2-1; 7 bases align to TRBD2. The CDR3 loop spans 16 amino acids. V dropped 0 bases and J dropped 11; count of bases not matched to a gene: 14. CDR1 is SGHRS and CDR2 is YFSETQ in the germline V gene. The CDR3: CASSLGRGGTAGKQFF. DNA for the CDR3: TGCGCCAGCAGCTTGGGCCGTGGGGGAACAGCGGGGAAGCAGTTCTTC.

V usage is TRBV5-1 and J usage is TRBJ2-3; 10 bases are a match to TRBD2. V trimming: 0 bases; J trimming: 4 bases; junction bases outside the gene matches: 5. The CDR3 length is 16 residues. Germline CDR1 is SGHRS and CDR2 is YFSETQ. The CDR3 is CASSLGASGSADTQYF. CDR3 bases: TGCGCCAGCAGCTTGGGCGCTAGCGGGAGTGCAGATACGCAGTATTTT.

The genes are TRBV3-1 and TRBJ1-2; 10 bases agree with TRBD1. CDR1 and CDR2 (germline): LGHDT, YNNKEL (reference sequence). The CDR3 has 14 residues. V trimming: 1 base; J trimming: 4 bases; junction bases outside the gene matches: 0. CDR3 nucleotide sequence: TGTGCCAGCAGCCAAGGGACAGGGGGCTATGGCTACACCTTC. Translating gives CASSQGTGGYGYTF.

This clonotype was seen ten or more times. At one end the junction does not follow the germline gene, possibly because of a read error. The chain joins TRBV5-1 to TRBJ2-3, with D possibly matching TRBD2 (7 bases). Germline V gene data show CDR1 as SGHRS and CDR2 as YFSETQ. The CDR3 covers 14 residues. CDR3 in amino acids: CASSLGGATDTQYF. In DNA form, the CDR3 reads TGTGCCAGCAGCTTGGGGGGGGCCACAGATACGCAGTATTTT.

The V gene is TRBV29-1, the J gene TRBJ2-2, with a weak D call TRBD2 (6 bases). The CDR3 has 11 residues. Per germline, CDR1 SQVTM and CDR2 ANQGSEA. The CDR3 sequence: CVGGNTGELFF. In DNA form, the CDR3 reads TGCGTGGGAGGGAACACCGGGGAGCTGTTTTTT.

Only a few counts were recorded for this clonotype. The chain is built from TRBV12-3 or TRBV12-4 and TRBJ1-2, with a tentative D call TRBD1 (5 bases). This CDR3 has 11 amino acids. V gave up 3 bases and J gave up 8 bases, with 7 bases separating them. The CDR3 loop reads CASSFSGGYTF. CDR3 sequence (DNA): TGTGCCAGCAGTTTTTCAGGGGGCTACACCTTC.

This clonotype is a singleton in its sample. V gene TRBV10-1 combines with J gene TRBJ2-7; D is uncertain. CDR1 WNHNN and CDR2 SYGVQD come from the germline V gene (reference sequence). The CDR3 covers 12 residues. V was cut by 3 bases and J by 4 bases, with 7 bases left in between. In nucleotides, the CDR3 is TGCGCCAGCAGTGACTCACATTACGAGCAGTACTTC. This codes for CASSDSHYEQYF.

This clonotype has a handful of counts. The rearrangement links TRBV27 to TRBJ2-5; D is perhaps TRBD2 (5 bases). The CDR3 sequence is 15 residues long. Between the trimmed V and J ends, which lost 5 bases and 5 bases, there was a span of 18 bases. CDR1 is MNHEY and CDR2 is SMNVEV in the germline V gene (reference sequence). CDR3 loop: CASSPSITSGETQYF. The CDR3 bases are TGTGCCAGCAGTCCCTCTATCACTAGTGGTGAGACCCAGTACTTC.